This T cell receptor beta chain was documented in a study of type 1 and type 2 diabetes patients. About the study: Participants included type 1 and type 2 diabetes patients plus nondiabetic controls.

PCR was run on genomic DNA. Multiplex PCR with 30 forward and 13 reverse primers amplified the TCR beta CDR3. A single record per CDR3 protein comes from TCRdb applying MiXCR to the multiplex PCR reads. The table includes 250,000 or so distinct CDR3 sequences, around 50% detected once. Many counts were recorded for this clonotype. Germline-derived CDR1 and CDR2 are SGHVS and FQNEAQ. V dropped 8 bases and J dropped 1; count of bases not matched to a gene: 6. The CDR3 is 14 amino acids. This TCR derives from a man aged 18 to 30 with type 2 diabetes. The chain uses TRBV7-8 and TRBJ2-7, with 9 bases that match TRBD1. The sample taken for sequencing was peripheral blood mononuclear cells (PBMCs). Here the CDR3 DNA reads TGTGCCAGCTCGACCGGGACAGGGTCCTACGAGCAGTACTTC. Amino acid sequence: CASSTGTGSYEQYF. Full variable domain (rest looked up from reference TRBV7-8 and TRBJ2-7): GAGVSQSPRYKVAKRGQDVALRCDPISGHVSLFWYQQALGQGPEFLTYFQNEAQLDKSGLPSDRFFAERPEGSVSTLKIQRTQQEDSAVYLCASSTGTGSYEQYFGPGTRLTVT.